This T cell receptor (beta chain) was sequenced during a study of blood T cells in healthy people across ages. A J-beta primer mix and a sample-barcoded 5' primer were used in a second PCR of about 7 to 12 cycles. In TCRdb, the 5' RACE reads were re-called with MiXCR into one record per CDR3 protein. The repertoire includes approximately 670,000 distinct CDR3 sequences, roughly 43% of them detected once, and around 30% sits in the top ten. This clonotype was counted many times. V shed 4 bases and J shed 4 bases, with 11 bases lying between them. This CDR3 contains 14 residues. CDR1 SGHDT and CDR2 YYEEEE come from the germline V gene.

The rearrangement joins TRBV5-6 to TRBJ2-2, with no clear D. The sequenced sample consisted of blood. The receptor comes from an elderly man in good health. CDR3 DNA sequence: TGTGCCAGCAGCGATGTAGCCGGCACCGGGGAGCTGTTTTTT. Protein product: CASSDVAGTGELFF.